This T cell receptor (beta chain) was sequenced in a study of identical twins (dated by TCRdb to about 2016). Notes on the research overall: To test whether fetal clonotypes persist, the study used deep sequencing on TCR alpha and beta repertoires from monozygotic twins, unrelated adults of various ages, and cord blood. Replicate twin experiments were performed at different times using different library preparation protocols to rule out contamination. Beyond this particular receptor, the publication reports: The excess sharing between twins in beta out-of-frame sequences was weaker because fewer shared sequences reduced the signal-to-noise ratio. Zero-insertion analyses could be partly confounded by invariant T cells such as MAIT and iNKT, although diverse VJ usage argued against such confounding for most clonotypes. Fewer insertions were carried by abundant cord blood beta clonotypes, a similar but weaker trend appeared in young adult naive repertoires, and no such trend appeared in memory repertoires. Because the same donors could not be followed over many years, conclusions were based on cross-sectional statistical analysis. Compared with coincidental sharing between unrelated individuals, out-of-frame TCR alpha sequences shared between twins showed an excess of sequences with low generation probability. Recombination models systematically underestimated out-of-frame TCR alpha sharing in monozygotic twins but agreed with sharing between unrelated individuals.

Taken from cysteine to phenylalanine, the CDR3 has 14 residues. The CDR3 DNA has 42 bases and is translated from base 1. CDR1 SGDLS and CDR2 YYNGEE are derived from the germline V gene. Relative to germline, V is missing 4 bases and J is missing 5 bases, with 8 bases of the junction outside any gene match. Library method: 5' RACE. The data were produced on an Illumina HiSeq 2000. A universal primer binding site was added through template switching, and the final cDNA carried a unique molecular identifier so that TCR cDNA molecules could be counted accurately. Specific primers in the conserved constant-segment region were used to synthesize first-strand cDNA for TCR alpha and beta chains. Each cDNA library was double barcoded, with a SMART-Mk sample barcode plus Illumina barcodes, to control for contamination. TruSeq adapter sequences and Illumina sample barcodes were added in two successive PCR steps. Sequencing of the TCR alpha and beta cDNA libraries was done on the Illumina HiSeq platform using custom primers. In the original analysis: Unique molecular identifiers were extracted from raw reads with MiGEC, and CDR3 positions were determined with MiXCR. For each individual, recombination models were inferred using an EM algorithm with the repgenHMM and IGoR tools. Shared clonotypes were analyzed with the tcR package in R, and sharing was normalized by the product of cloneset sizes. To study raw recombination free of thymic and clonal selection effects, out-of-frame nonproductive sequences were analyzed. Clones were called with MiXCR by TCRdb after fastp trimmed the public reads at Q25, and only in-frame beta chains were retained. One record per CDR3 amino acid sequence lists the most common genes and DNA. The V and J calls were not made by the authors but by TCRdb's processing. Across this sample there are 550,000 to 700,000 distinct CDR3 sequences, with roughly 20% seen only once. The ten top clones hold 4.3% of the sample.

This clonotype was counted a few times. Its antigen is still unknown. The record has no base qualities; no much larger clone is one base away. Every donor in the study was a healthy Caucasian. The twin cohort consisted of three pairs of female monozygotic twins, all aged roughly 18 to 29 years. Peripheral blood mononuclear cells were the source from which RNA for the TCR libraries was isolated. The same sample was also used in a study of T cells expressing NK-cell markers. The second study also describes: About eight donors provided sorted CD3+CD56+NKG2C+, CD3+CD56+NKG2C- and CD3+CD56-NKG2C+ T-cell subsets, whose TCR beta-chain repertoires were profiled. Among the eight sequenced donors, seven were HCMV-seropositive and one was HCMV-seronegative. In several experiments an anti-gammadeltaTCR antibody was added to restrict sorting to alphabetaTCR-expressing T cells. In about six donors, the dominant CD3+CD56+NKG2C+ clonotypes were found to rank among the top 10 CD8+ clonotypes and to make up about 1.0-8% of CD8+ T cells. Those dominant clonotypes were again the most abundant among CD3+CD56-NKG2C+ cells in a few donors, at about 25-60.1%. Whether the expanded NKG2C-expressing T cell clones were specific for HCMV antigens remained unclear. Randomly selected healthy volunteers, three men and five women, were used as the eight sequenced donors. To determine HCMV serostatus, a commercial ELISA kit was used to detect HCMV-specific IgG in serum. For six donors, unsorted PBMC were also used to sequence bulk peripheral blood T-cell repertoires. Reads were demultiplexed and grouped by UMI with MIGEC, and clonotypes were assembled and quantified with MiTCR. To exclude erroneous sequences, any TCR cDNA sequence not supported by at least two reads was discarded. The tcR package was used for downstream repertoire analysis, and clonotypes were matched across fractions by CDR3 nucleotide sequence plus V segment. Antigen specificity was annotated against VDJdb with VDJmatch, allowing one amino acid substitution in CDR3.

Sequencing was performed on PBMCs. This clonotype was sampled from a woman under 30 in good health. Recombination linked TRBV9 to TRBJ1-1, with 7 junctional bases fitting TRBD1. The CDR3 loop reads CASSLTGVRTEAFF. The nucleotide sequence reads as follows: TGTGCCAGCAGCTTAACAGGGGTTCGGACTGAAGCTTTCTTT.